This TCR beta chain derives from a study of T-cell reconstitution after alpha-beta-depleted transplantation in children. Study results and caveats: After one year, T-cell counts and TCRbeta diversity mostly came from new T cells. There were reportedly several hundred expanded graft clones from which alpha-beta T cells came about two months after transplant. The study traced high day-60 TCRbeta diversity in some patients to surviving recipient T cells and thymic progenitors.

The CDR3 has 15 residues. Germline CDR1 DFQATT, CDR2 SNEGSKA (reference sequence). V dropped 4 bases and J dropped 4 bases, with 18 bases sitting between them. As regards this clonotype: The target antigen is unknown.

For TCRbeta, the library was prepared with unique molecular identifiers. TCRdb ran MiXCR on the PCR reads and lists one entry per CDR3 protein. The sample holds about 600,000 distinct CDR3 sequences, 13% seen once. This chain uses TRBV20-1 with TRBJ2-3; a possible D gene is TRBD2 (6 bases). This specimen consisted of PBMCs, mostly from graft donor cells, obtained 360 days after TCRalphabeta/CD19-depleted stem cell transplant. This clonotype originated in a male patient between 5 and 17 years old who had a stem cell transplant for acute myeloid leukemia, so the T cells may come from the graft donor. CDR3 in amino acids: CSATTAEGRADTQYF. The CDR3 nucleotides read TGCAGTGCTACCACGGCGGAGGGAAGGGCAGATACGCAGTATTTT.